This T cell receptor (beta chain) is drawn from a study of beta chain features in type 1 diabetes. The wider study: Patient and healthy donor groups were alike in age, gender and cell yields.

Study-level findings and limits: Among patients with Type 1 diabetes, TCRB CDR3s were moderately but significantly shorter in every one of the four CD4+ subsets.

The sequenced template was cDNA made from the entire isolated RNA. Generated by immunoSEQ multiplex PCR, the TCRdb table keeps only in-frame clones and is missing some. The profile covers some 290,000 clones, with approximately 14% appearing a single time and under 0.02% taken by the ten largest. As for this clone: Its antigen is as yet unknown.

J gave up 1 base and V 4 bases, and 4 bases lay outside the gene matches. The CDR3 length is 15 residues. CDR1 is SGHRS, CDR2 YFSETQ, per germline. The V and J genes are TRBV5-1 and TRBJ2-3, with TRBD2 matching 9 bases. The specimen sequenced was naive CD4+ T cells from blood. This clonotype was obtained from a man aged 30-40 years with type 1 diabetes. Here the CDR3 reads CASSTLAGGTDTQYF. For the CDR3, the DNA is TGCGCCAGCAGCACTTTAGCGGGAGGCACAGATACGCAGTATTTT. The variable domain in full, completed from reference TRBV5-1 and TRBJ2-3, reads KAGVTQTPRYLIKTRGQQVTLSCSPISGHRSVSWYQQTPGQGLQFLFEYFSETQRNKGNFPGRFSGRQFSNSRSEMNVSTLELGDSALYLCASSTLAGGTDTQYFGPGTRLTVL.